This is a list of T cell receptor beta chains from one sample in a study of blood T cells in healthy people across ages. Each CDR3 protein gets one entry after TCRdb re-called the 5' RACE reads with MiXCR. The sample has fewer than 1,000,000 distinct CDR3 sequences, under 45% seen once. The specimen sequenced was blood. All receptors come from a man in his 60s in good health. CDR3s include the opening cysteine and the closing phenylalanine or tryptophan. The order of the fields is J gene, V gene, clone size, D gene, CDR3 protein, CDR3 DNA. D genes are given only for firm matches. Rows may omit the clone size; those that give it use once, few, many or a size class.

>TRBJ1-2|TRBV12-3/TRBV12-4|few|NA
CASSPTRGGYTF
TGTGCCAGCAGTCCAACACGGGGTGGCTACACCTTC
>TRBJ1-6|TRBV21-1|NA|NA
CASSNSGTSNSPLHF
TGTGCCAGCAGCAATTCTGGAACTTCTAATTCACCCCTCCACTTT
>TRBJ1-1|TRBV7-8|NA|TRBD1
CASSLEGGTGSEAFF
TGTGCCAGCAGCCTCGAGGGCGGGACAGGGTCTGAAGCTTTCTTT
>TRBJ1-6|TRBV21-1|few|NA
CASSFRESPLHF
TGTGCCAGCAGCTTTAGAGAGTCACCCCTCCACTTT
>TRBJ1-2|TRBV12-3/TRBV12-4|NA|NA
CASSRGPIGYTF
TGTGCCAGCAGTCGAGGACCAATCGGCTACACCTTC
>TRBJ1-5|TRBV20-1|NA|NA
CSAWRGQGKQPQHF
TGCAGTGCCTGGCGGGGTCAGGGCAAGCAGCCCCAGCATTTT
>TRBJ2-1|TRBV7-2|NA|NA
CASSHGKKDRFDEQFF
TGTGCCAGCAGCCATGGTAAGAAGGACCGATTCGATGAGCAGTTCTTC
>TRBJ2-3|TRBV7-2|NA|NA
CASSPRQGSWTDTQYF
TGTGCCAGCAGCCCTCGCCAGGGGAGTTGGACAGATACGCAGTATTTT
>TRBJ2-7|TRBV28|NA|NA
CASRPAGRSYEQYF
TGTGCCAGCAGACCCGCAGGGCGCTCCTACGAGCAGTACTTC
>TRBJ2-3|TRBV6-6|NA|NA
CASTDSLGDTQYF
TGTGCCAGCACTGACTCATTGGGAGATACGCAGTATTTT
>TRBJ1-1|TRBV27|few|NA
CATMGDTEAFF
TGTGCCACAATGGGGGACACTGAAGCTTTCTTT
>TRBJ2-5|TRBV9|many|NA
CASSVADSGQETQYF
TGTGCCAGCAGCGTAGCAGACTCGGGGCAAGAGACCCAGTACTTC
>TRBJ2-7|TRBV7-2|NA|NA
CASSPLGGRQYF
TGTGCCAGCAGCCCGTTGGGTGGGAGGCAGTACTTC
>TRBJ1-2|TRBV14|NA|NA
CASSQAGTSNYGYTF
TGTGCCAGCAGCCAAGCGGGGACAAGTAACTATGGCTACACCTTC
>TRBJ2-5|TRBV25-1|few|TRBD2
CASSEWERGEQETQYF
TGTGCCAGCAGTGAATGGGAGCGGGGGGAACAAGAGACCCAGTACTTC
>TRBJ2-7|TRBV29-1|once|NA
CSAWDQGSYEQYF
TGCAGCGCCTGGGATCAGGGTTCCTACGAGCAGTACTTC
>TRBJ2-3|TRBV7-2|few|NA
CASSIRGLSTDTQYF
TGTGCCAGCAGCATTAGGGGCCTCAGCACAGATACGCAGTATTTT